Here is one T cell receptor beta chain with its context. What it binds is unknown. The source of the sample is a study of Graves' ophthalmopathy and Graves' hyperthyroidism. Study findings and constraints: The model reached 70% to 71% sensitivity and around 72% specificity for predicting ophthalmopathy progression. Discrimination between ophthalmopathy and stable hyperthyroidism by a 13-signature model showed 87.88% sensitivity and roughly 80% specificity.

The authors enrolled newly diagnosed hyperthyroidism patients aged 18 to 65 with under 2 months' duration. If patients had other autoimmune diseases, uncontrolled infections, pregnancy or lactation, they were excluded. Amplification of TCR beta CDR3 regions used RNA transcripts. Investigators did first-round RT-PCR with HTBI primers, then second-round multiplex PCR. TCRdb re-derived calls from the multiplex PCR reads in MiXCR, one entry per CDR3 protein. The sample includes 400,000 or so distinct CDR3 sequences, roughly 15% of them seen just once. This CDR3 is 14 amino acids long. V was trimmed by 5 bases and J by 14 bases, leaving 22 bases between them.

The chain joins TRBV12-3 or TRBV12-4 to TRBJ2-4; perhaps TRBD2 as D (6 bases). Sequenced input: peripheral blood. The origin of this receptor is an adult woman with stable Graves' hyperthyroidism. The CDR3 nucleotides are TGTGCCAGCAGTATGGCTGAGGCGGGGAACGTTAAGTACTTC. Amino acid sequence: CASSMAEAGNVKYF.